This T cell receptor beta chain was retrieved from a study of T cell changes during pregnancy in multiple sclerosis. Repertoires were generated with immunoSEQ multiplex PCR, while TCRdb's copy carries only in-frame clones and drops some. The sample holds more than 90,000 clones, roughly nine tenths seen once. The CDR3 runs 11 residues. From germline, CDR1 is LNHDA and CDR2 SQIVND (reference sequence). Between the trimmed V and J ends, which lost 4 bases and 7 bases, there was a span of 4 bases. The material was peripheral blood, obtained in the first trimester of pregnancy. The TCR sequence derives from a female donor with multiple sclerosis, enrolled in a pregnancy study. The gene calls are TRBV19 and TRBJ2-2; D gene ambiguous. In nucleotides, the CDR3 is TGTGCCAGTAGTACGGGCGGGGAGCTGTTTTTT. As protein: CASSTGGELFF.